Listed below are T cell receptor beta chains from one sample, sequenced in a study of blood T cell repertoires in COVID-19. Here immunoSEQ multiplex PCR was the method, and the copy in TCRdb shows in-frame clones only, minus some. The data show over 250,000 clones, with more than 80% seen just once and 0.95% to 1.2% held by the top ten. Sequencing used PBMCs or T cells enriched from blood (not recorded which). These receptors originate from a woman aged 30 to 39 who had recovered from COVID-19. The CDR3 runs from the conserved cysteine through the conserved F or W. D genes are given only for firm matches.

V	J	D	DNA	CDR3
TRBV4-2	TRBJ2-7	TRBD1	TGTGCCAGCAGCCAAGTTAAGGGACAGGGCCATTACGAGCAGTACTTC	CASSQVKGQGHYEQYF
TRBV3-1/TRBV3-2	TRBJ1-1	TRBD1	TGTGCCAGCAGCCCACAGGGGAAAACTGAAGCTTTCTTT	CASSPQGKTEAFF
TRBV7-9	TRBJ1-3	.	TGTGCCAGCAGCCCCCAGGGCGACTCTGGAAACACCATATATTTT	CASSPQGDSGNTIYF
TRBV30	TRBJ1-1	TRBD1	TGTGCCTGGAGTGTATCGACAGGGTTCACTGAAGCTTTCTTT	CAWSVSTGFTEAFF
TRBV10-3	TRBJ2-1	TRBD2	TGTGCCACCAGTAGCGGGAGCTCCTACAATGAGCAGTTCTTC	CATSSGSSYNEQFF
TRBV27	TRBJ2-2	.	TGTGCCACCGCCGATCGGGAATTTGGGACCGGGGAGCTGTTTTTT	CATADREFGTGELFF
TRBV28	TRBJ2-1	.	TGTGCCAGCAGTAGCGCCGGGACTCCCGAGGCGGATGAGCAGTTCTTC	CASSSAGTPEADEQFF
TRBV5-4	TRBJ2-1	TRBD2	TGTGCCAGCAGCTCCACCGGACTAGCAATAAGAAATGAGCAGTTCTTC	CASSSTGLAIRNEQFF
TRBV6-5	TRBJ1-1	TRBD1	TGTGCCAGCAATAAACAGGGGCGGTACACTGAAGCTTTCTTT	CASNKQGRYTEAFF
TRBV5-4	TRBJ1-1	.	TGTGCCAGCAGCTTGTCAGCGGGGGTGAACACTGAAGCTTTCTTT	CASSLSAGVNTEAFF
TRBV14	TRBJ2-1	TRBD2	TGTGCCAGCAGCCAAGATTTCCAAGGGAGGGGAAGCAATGAGCAGTTCTTC	CASSQDFQGRGSNEQFF
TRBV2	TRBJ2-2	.	TGTGCCAGCAGTGAGGAGGGAATGTACACCGGGGAGCTGTTTTTT	CASSEEGMYTGELFF
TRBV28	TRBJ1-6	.	TGTGCCAGCAGTTTAAGGGGTTGGCATTCACCCCTCCACTTT	CASSLRGWHSPLHF
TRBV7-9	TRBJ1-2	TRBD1	TGTGCCAGCAGCTTCGGGACAGGGGACTATGGCTACACCTTC	CASSFGTGDYGYTF